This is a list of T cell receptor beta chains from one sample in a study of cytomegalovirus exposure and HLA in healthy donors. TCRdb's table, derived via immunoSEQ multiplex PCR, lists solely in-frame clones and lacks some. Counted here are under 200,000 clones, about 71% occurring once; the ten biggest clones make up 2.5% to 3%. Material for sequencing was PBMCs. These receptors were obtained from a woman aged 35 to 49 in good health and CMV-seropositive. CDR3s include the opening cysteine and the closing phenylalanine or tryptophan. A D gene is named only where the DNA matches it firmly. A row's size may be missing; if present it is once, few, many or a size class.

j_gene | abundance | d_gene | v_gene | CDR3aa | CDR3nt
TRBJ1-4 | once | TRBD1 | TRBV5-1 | CASSFFGTGGEKLFF | TGCGCCAGCAGCTTCTTTGGGACAGGGGGGGAAAAACTGTTTTTT
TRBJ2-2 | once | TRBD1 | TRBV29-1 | CSVEGTANTGELFF | TGCAGCGTCGAAGGGACAGCAAACACCGGGGAGCTGTTTTTT
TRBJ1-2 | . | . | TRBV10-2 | CASKRGTGSGYTF | TGCGCCAGCAAGAGAGGTACCGGGAGTGGCTACACCTTC
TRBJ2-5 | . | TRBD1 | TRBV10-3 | CAILGQGMETQYF | TGTGCCATCTTGGGACAGGGGATGGAGACCCAGTACTTC
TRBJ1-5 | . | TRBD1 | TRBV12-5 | CASGLVRGGQPQHF | TGTGCTAGTGGTTTGGTACGAGGGGGCCAGCCCCAGCATTTT
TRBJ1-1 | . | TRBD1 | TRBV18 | CASSPPGQGGSRTEAFF | TGTGCCAGCTCACCACCGGGACAGGGGGGGAGCAGGACTGAAGCTTTCTTT
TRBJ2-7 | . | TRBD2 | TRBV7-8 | CASSLTAWSSGHSSYEQYF | TGTGCCAGCAGCTTAACGGCATGGTCTAGCGGGCACAGCTCCTACGAGCAGTACTTC
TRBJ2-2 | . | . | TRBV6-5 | CASSYRTDSGELFF | TGTGCCAGCAGTTACCGGACTGATTCCGGGGAGCTGTTTTTT
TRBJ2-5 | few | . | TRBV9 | CASSVVGGHQETQYF | TGTGCCAGCAGCGTAGTCGGCGGGCACCAAGAGACCCAGTACTTC
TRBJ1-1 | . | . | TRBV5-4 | CASSQEWEGSEAFF | TGTGCCAGCAGCCAGGAGTGGGAGGGCTCTGAAGCTTTCTTT
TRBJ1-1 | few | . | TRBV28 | CASSLPRVNTEAFF | TGTGCCAGCAGTTTACCCAGGGTAAACACTGAAGCTTTCTTT
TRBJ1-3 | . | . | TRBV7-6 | CASSLLSSGNTIYF | TGTGCCAGCAGCTTACTGAGCTCTGGAAACACCATATATTTT
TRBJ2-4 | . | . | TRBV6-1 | CASSEWQGLPKNIQYF | TGTGCCAGCAGTGAGTGGCAGGGCCTTCCCAAAAACATTCAGTACTTC
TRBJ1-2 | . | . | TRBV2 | CASSEFTGGYTF | TGTGCCAGCAGTGAATTTACAGGAGGCTACACCTTC
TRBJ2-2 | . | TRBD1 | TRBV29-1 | CSAGTGVLTGELFF | TGCAGTGCCGGGACAGGGGTCCTCACCGGGGAGCTGTTTTTT
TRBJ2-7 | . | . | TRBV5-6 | CASSLVASSYGQYF | TGTGCCAGCAGCTTGGTCGCGTCCTCCTACGGGCAGTACTTC
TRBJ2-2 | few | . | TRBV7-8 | CASSFSPGELFF | TGTGCCAGCAGCTTCAGTCCCGGGGAGCTGTTTTTT
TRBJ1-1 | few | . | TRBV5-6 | CASSFSAATSIMNTEAFF | TGTGCCAGCAGCTTTTCGGCCGCGACTTCTATAATGAACACTGAAGCTTTCTTT
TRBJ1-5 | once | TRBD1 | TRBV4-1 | CASSQVPLVDRGQNQPQHF | TGCGCCAGCAGCCAAGTCCCCCTCGTAGACAGGGGGCAGAATCAGCCCCAGCATTTT
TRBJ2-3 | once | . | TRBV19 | CASSTLGRRTSTDTQYF | TGTGCCAGTAGTACGCTCGGGCGGAGGACTAGCACAGATACGCAGTATTTT
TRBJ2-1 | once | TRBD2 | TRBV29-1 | CSVSGTSGSVEQFF | TGCAGCGTCTCCGGGACTAGCGGGAGTGTTGAGCAGTTCTTC
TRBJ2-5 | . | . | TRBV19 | CATRQGVETQYF | TGTGCCACCAGACAAGGGGTAGAGACCCAGTACTTC
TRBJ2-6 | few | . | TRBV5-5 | CASSLEGSGGANVLTF | TGTGCCAGCAGCTTGGAAGGGTCAGGGGGGGCCAACGTCCTGACTTTC
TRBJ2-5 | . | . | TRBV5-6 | CASTLVRGPETQYF | TGTGCCAGCACCTTGGTACGAGGGCCAGAGACCCAGTACTTC
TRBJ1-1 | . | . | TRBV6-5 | CASRTGGGRAEAFF | TGTGCCAGCAGAACGGGAGGGGGGCGGGCTGAAGCTTTCTTT
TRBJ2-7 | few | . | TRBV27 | CASSLGSAHEQYF | TGTGCCAGCAGTTTAGGCAGCGCGCACGAGCAGTACTTC
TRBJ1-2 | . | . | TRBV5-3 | CARSGPGSTGGYTF | TGTGCCAGAAGCGGACCGGGCTCAACGGGGGGCTACACCTTC
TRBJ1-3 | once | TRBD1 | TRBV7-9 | CASSKDRISGNTIYF | TGTGCCAGCAGCAAGGACAGGATCTCTGGAAACACCATATATTTT
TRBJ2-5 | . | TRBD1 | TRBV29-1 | CSVFPGQGDQETQYF | TGCAGCGTCTTCCCGGGACAGGGCGACCAAGAGACCCAGTACTTC
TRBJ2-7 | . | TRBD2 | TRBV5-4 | CASSKPGLAGSYEQYF | TGTGCCAGCAGCAAACCAGGACTAGCGGGATCCTACGAGCAGTACTTC
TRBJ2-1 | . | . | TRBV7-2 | CASSSLGRDEQFF | TGTGCCAGCAGCTCCCTTGGGCGGGATGAGCAGTTCTTC
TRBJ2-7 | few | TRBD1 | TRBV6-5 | CASSQKTGWEQYF | TGTGCCAGCAGTCAAAAGACAGGGTGGGAGCAGTACTTC